The 25 T cell receptor beta chains listed next were all sequenced from one sample in a study of Graves' ophthalmopathy and Graves' hyperthyroidism. Amplification of TCR beta CDR3 regions used RNA transcripts. The first round was an RT-PCR with HTBI primers, and the second round was a multiplex PCR. TCRdb ran MiXCR on the multiplex PCR reads and lists one entry per CDR3 protein. The data show around 520,000 distinct CDR3 sequences, with 39% seen just once and 4% to 5% held by the top ten. The sequenced material came from peripheral blood or thyroid tissue (not recorded which). These receptors all come from an adult man with Graves' hyperthyroidism.

The sample holds many counts of this clonotype. This chain connects TRBV29-1 to TRBJ2-6, with 11 bases fitting TRBD1. CDR3 length: 16 amino acids. Trimming took 7 bases from V and 1 from J; bases not matched to a gene: 6. Looked up from germline, CDR1 is SQVTM and CDR2 is ANQGSEA. The CDR3 protein is CSAGDRGKSGANVLTF. CDR3 nucleotides: TGCAGCGCGGGGGACAGGGGGAAATCTGGGGCCAACGTCCTGACTTTC.

The rearrangement uses TRBV24-1 and TRBJ1-4; 9 nucleotides align to TRBD1. Germline CDR1 KGHDR, CDR2 SFDVKD. After removal of 2 bases from V and 5 bases from J, the junction contained 8 bases not matched to a gene. CDR3 size: 17 residues. As DNA, the CDR3 is TGTGCCACCAGTGATTCCAAAGGGACAGGGAAAAATGAAAAACTGTTTTTT. This codes for CATSDSKGTGKNEKLFF.

As to this clonotype: The conserved phenylalanine or tryptophan normally closing the CDR3 is absent here, so this likely arose from a read error. It is unclear where the CDR3 begins or ends on the DNA, so no DNA is shown, and the CDR3 is as TCRdb lists it. V gene TRBV20-1 combines with J gene TRBJ2-5; whether TRBD2, the table's D call, matches the DNA was not checked. The CDR3 is 11 residues long, ends included. Germline loops: CDR1 DFQATT, CDR2 SNEGSKA (reference sequence). This chain's CDR3 is CSARDSIDRTS.

This clonotype occurred many times. The chain employs TRBV28 and TRBJ1-2; no clear D gene. CDR3 length: 12 residues. With 6 bases removed from V and 6 bases from J, the gap between germline ends came to 11 bases. Germline values: CDR1 MDHEN, CDR2 SYDVKM. CDR3 amino acids: CASSPTNHGYTF. CDR3 DNA: TGTGCCAGCAGCCCCACGAATCATGGCTACACCTTC.

V and J are TRBV7-9 and TRBJ1-2; D is uncertain. This CDR3 has 10 residues. The V gene's germline CDR1 is SEHNR and CDR2 FQNEAQ (reference sequence). The V end lost 2 bases, the J end lost 7 bases, and 2 bases lay between the germline ends. CDR3 sequence (DNA): TGTGCCAGCAGCTTAAGTGGCTACACCTTC. Translating it yields CASSLSGYTF.

In this sample, this clonotype turned up many times. This sequence joins TRBV2 and TRBJ2-5; D remains ambiguous. V dropped 5 bases and J dropped 5 bases, with 3 bases sitting between them. The length of the CDR3 is 10 residues. Germline V lookup: CDR1 SNHLY, CDR2 FYNNEI. The CDR3 sequence is CASSRETQYF. Here the CDR3 DNA reads TGTGCCAGCAGTAGGGAGACCCAGTACTTC. The whole variable domain, remainder taken from reference TRBV2 and TRBJ2-5, is EPEVTQTPSHQVTQMGQEVILRCVPISNHLYFYWYRQILGQKVEFLVSFYNNEISEKSEIFDDQFSVERPDGSNFTLKIRSTKLEDSAMYFCASSRETQYFGPGTRLLVL.

This clonotype has only one observation. The gene calls are TRBV24-1 and TRBJ2-1; D tentatively reads TRBD1 or TRBD2 (5 bases each). CDR1 is KGHDR, CDR2 SFDVKD, per germline. The CDR3 extends over 13 amino acids. Trimming left V 6 bases short and J 4 bases short, with 9 bases between. DNA for the CDR3: TGTGCCACCAGTCGATGGGGGTACAATGAGCAGTTCTTC. Encoded protein: CATSRWGYNEQFF.

This clonotype was picked up a small number of times. It may be a read error: a sequence one base away is much more abundant. The rearrangement joins TRBV7-9 to TRBJ1-2; D is ambiguous. This CDR3 is built from 15 residues. Per germline, CDR1 SEHNR and CDR2 FQNEAQ (reference sequence). V lost 3 bases and J 0 bases, leaving 11 bases between the germline ends. CDR3 nucleotide sequence: TGTGCCAGCAGCTTGGCGGGCACGTCTAACTATGGCTACACCTTC. It translates to CASSLAGTSNYGYTF. The whole variable domain, filled in from reference TRBV7-9 and TRBJ1-2, reads DTGVSQNPRHKITKRGQNVTFRCDPISEHNRLYWYRQTLGQGPEFLTYFQNEAQLEKSRLLSDRFSAERPKGSFSTLEIQRTEQGDSAMYLCASSLAGTSNYGYTFGSGTRLTVV.

This clonotype was recorded once. The chain is built from TRBV29-1 and TRBJ2-7; 10 bases are a match to TRBD2. Germline-derived CDR1 and CDR2 are SQVTM and ANQGSEA. V lost 2 bases and J lost 7; bases outside the gene matches: 8. CDR3 size: 14 residues. The chain's CDR3 is CSVERTSGGHEQYF. CDR3 DNA: TGCAGCGTTGAACGGACTAGCGGAGGCCATGAGCAGTACTTC.

V gene TRBV6-1 combines with J gene TRBJ2-3; D tentatively reads TRBD1 or TRBD2 (6 bases each). Per germline, CDR1 MNHNS and CDR2 SASEGT. This CDR3 region has 15 residues. Between the trimmed V and J ends, which lost 6 bases and 1 base, there was a span of 14 bases. The CDR3 loop is CASSRYGGGTDTQYF. The CDR3 nucleotides are TGTGCCAGCAGCAGGTACGGGGGCGGCACAGATACGCAGTATTTT.

This clonotype was counted many times. The V call is TRBV7-9, the J call TRBJ2-2, with TRBD1 identical over 7 bases. V was pared by 5 bases and J by 5 bases, with 2 bases of the junction left unmatched. Germline assignment: CDR1 SEHNR and CDR2 FQNEAQ (reference sequence). This CDR3 is 13 amino acids long. The CDR3 DNA reads as TGTGCCAGCAGCACACAGGGGACCGGGGAGCTGTTTTTT. Its translation is CASSTQGTGELFF. The variable domain in full, completed from reference TRBV7-9 and TRBJ2-2, reads DTGVSQNPRHKITKRGQNVTFRCDPISEHNRLYWYRQTLGQGPEFLTYFQNEAQLEKSRLLSDRFSAERPKGSFSTLEIQRTEQGDSAMYLCASSTQGTGELFFGEGSRLTVL.

This clonotype was detected many times. The gene calls are TRBV5-1 and TRBJ1-2, with D possibly TRBD1 on 6 matching bases. CDR1 and CDR2 (germline): SGHRS, YFSETQ. This CDR3 contains 19 residues. Between the trimmed V and J ends, which lost 4 bases and 8 bases, there was a span of 33 bases. CDR3 loop: CASSESQGSLVPATNGYTF. The CDR3 DNA sequence: TGCGCCAGCAGCGAGTCACAGGGATCCTTAGTGCCAGCGACTAACGGCTACACCTTC. The whole variable domain, filled in from reference TRBV5-1 and TRBJ1-2, reads KAGVTQTPRYLIKTRGQQVTLSCSPISGHRSVSWYQQTPGQGLQFLFEYFSETQRNKGNFPGRFSGRQFSNSRSEMNVSTLELGDSALYLCASSESQGSLVPATNGYTFGSGTRLTVV.

Notes on this clonotype: At one end, the junction sequence differs from germline, possibly due to a read error. The rearrangement uses TRBV10-3 and TRBJ1-5; D gene unclear. Germline V lookup: CDR1 ENHRY, CDR2 SYGVKD. The CDR3 covers 14 residues. The DNA for the CDR3 is TGTGCCAGCAGTGACACCTTTGGCAATCAGCCCCAGCATTTT. Amino acid sequence: CASSDTFGNQPQHF.

This clonotype was seen only a few times. This chain links TRBV2 with TRBJ1-4; no clear D. CDR3 length: 14 amino acids. Trimming removed 7 bases at V and 2 bases at J, with 11 bases between. Germline V gives CDR1 SNHLY, CDR2 FYNNEI. CDR3 loop: CASKTSWTNEKLFF. The CDR3 DNA reads as TGTGCCAGCAAGACAAGCTGGACTAATGAAAAACTGTTTTTT.

With respect to this clonotype: A clone one base away is much larger, so this may be a read error. The CDR3 is CASSSNSGAGELLF. In DNA, the CDR3 is TGTGCCAGCAGCTCGAACAGCGGGGCCGGGGAGCTGCTTTTT. The genes are TRBV7-9 and TRBJ2-2; 7 bases map to TRBD2. This CDR3 region has 14 residues. Germline-derived CDR1 and CDR2 are SEHNR and FQNEAQ (reference sequence).

V gene TRBV7-9 combines with J gene TRBJ2-5, with 9 bases that match TRBD2. After removal of 4 bases from V and 7 bases from J, the junction contained 7 bases not matched to a gene. Germline loops: CDR1 SEHNR, CDR2 FQNEAQ (reference sequence). The CDR3 extends over 14 amino acids. This chain's CDR3 is CASSSRLAAGTQYF. The DNA of the CDR3 is TGTGCCAGCAGCTCCCGACTAGCGGCTGGGACCCAGTACTTC.

The chain has TRBV15 and TRBJ1-5; D is ambiguous. Deletions cut 1 base from V and 11 bases from J, with 9 bases between. The V gene's germline CDR1 is LNHNV and CDR2 YYDKDF (reference sequence). This CDR3 has 12 amino acids. CDR3 loop: CATSRGKETQHF. The CDR3 DNA sequence: TGTGCCACCAGCAGAGGGAAAGAGACCCAGCATTTT.

A remark on this clonotype: This may be a read error: a much more frequent sequence differs by one nucleotide. No conserved phenylalanine or tryptophan is present at the end of the CDR3, so a read error is the likely explanation. The V and J genes are TRBV12-3 or TRBV12-4 and TRBJ1-1; 7 nucleotides match TRBD1. There are 16 residues in the CDR3. In nucleotides, the CDR3 is TGTGCTAGTGGTTTGATTACACAGGGGTCGGAGTCCGGAGCTTTCTCT. This encodes CASGLITQGSESGAFS.

This chain connects TRBV2 to TRBJ1-1; D gene ambiguous. This CDR3 has 14 residues. Germline V CDR1 and CDR2: SNHLY, FYNNEI. V was trimmed by 10 bases and J by 2 bases, leaving 17 bases between them. For the CDR3, the DNA is TGTGCCACCCGGGCCCCTTCCCAAAACACTGAAGCTTTCTTT. Its protein is CATRAPSQNTEAFF.

Notes on this clonotype: A much larger clone lies a single base off, so this may be a read error. This chain uses TRBV25-1 with TRBJ2-7; TRBD2 matches at 14 bases. The germline CDR1 and CDR2 sequences are MGHDK and SYGVNS. The CDR3 is 18 residues long. J gave up 5 bases and V 6 bases, and 15 bases lay outside the gene matches. CDR3 in DNA: TGTGCCAGCAGCTCACTCTCGGGACTAGCGGGAGTGGGAAACGAGCAGTACTTC. This gives the protein CASSSLSGLAGVGNEQYF.

This chain's CDR3 is CASSEPWAGAPGGQETQYF. DNA for the CDR3: TGTGCCAGCAGTGAACCATGGGCAGGGGCTCCCGGGGGTCAAGAGACCCAGTACTTC. The chain links TRBV25-1 to TRBJ2-5; D tentatively fits TRBD1 or TRBD2 (6 bases each). The length of the CDR3 is 19 residues. CDR1 and CDR2 from the germline V gene are MGHDK and SYGVNS. Trimming cost V 2 bases and J 2 bases, with 24 bases left between them.

The chain couples TRBV2 to TRBJ2-7, with D perhaps matching TRBD1 (5 bases). Germline-derived CDR1 and CDR2 are SNHLY and FYNNEI. The CDR3 runs to 14 residues. V shed 3 bases and J shed 5 bases, with 14 bases lying between them. CDR3 in amino acids: CASSDRGLMNEQYF. CDR3 sequence (DNA): TGTGCCAGCAGTGATAGGGGATTGATGAACGAGCAGTACTTC.

This clonotype occurred many times. This chain connects TRBV11-2 to TRBJ2-7; D is uncertain. The CDR3 is 15 amino acids. V was shortened by 1 base and J by 2 bases, with 12 bases between the two germline ends. Germline V gene sequence: CDR1 SGHAT, CDR2 FQNNGV. The CDR3 coding sequence is TGTGCCAGCAGCTTAGCCCATGGCCTGACCTACGAGCAGTACTTC. It yields the protein CASSLAHGLTYEQYF.

This chain links TRBV9 with TRBJ1-1; D gene uncertain. Germline values: CDR1 SGDLS, CDR2 YYNGEE. Between the trimmed V and J ends, which lost 9 bases and 5 bases, there was a span of 20 bases. The CDR3 loop spans 14 amino acids. CDR3: CAIRSPSGRTEAFF. The CDR3 region has the DNA TGTGCCATTCGTTCCCCCTCTGGGAGGACTGAAGCTTTCTTT.

This clonotype was recorded many times. The rearrangement uses TRBV29-1 and TRBJ2-7, with a weak D call TRBD1 (6 bases). The CDR3 contains 13 residues. Germline V gene data show CDR1 as SQVTM and CDR2 as ANQGSEA. The V gene lost 1 base and the J gene lost 4 bases, with 11 bases spanning the gap. The CDR3 here is CSVEGITGYEQYF. CDR3 coding DNA: TGCAGCGTTGAAGGGATAACAGGGTACGAGCAGTACTTC.